Listed here are 9 T cell receptor beta chains from one sample, sequenced in a study of cytomegalovirus exposure and HLA in healthy donors. 13 Jbeta primers and 60 Vbeta primers were used for the PCR. Only in-frame clones appear in the TCRdb table, and some are missing; sequencing was by immunoSEQ multiplex PCR. The profile covers about 150,000 clones, with around 79% appearing a single time and roughly 3.6% taken by the ten largest. The material sequenced was PBMCs. Receptors originate from a human donor in good health.

J is TRBJ2-1 and V is TRBV27, with D hard to call. The CDR3 contains 12 residues. Germline V CDR1 and CDR2: MNHEY, SMNVEV (reference sequence). Trimming pared 6 bases from V and 9 bases from J, leaving 12 bases between. The CDR3 loop is CASRRSNGEQFF. CDR3 in DNA: TGTGCCAGCAGGCGATCAAACGGTGAGCAGTTCTTC.

The genes are TRBV7-9 and TRBJ2-1; D might be TRBD1 (6 bases). The CDR3 spans 14 residues. From germline, CDR1 is SEHNR and CDR2 FQNEAQ (reference sequence). Trimming removed 1 base at V and 5 bases at J, with 9 bases between. The CDR3 here is CASSLGTANNEQFF. DNA for the CDR3: TGTGCCAGCAGCTTAGGGACAGCCAACAATGAGCAGTTCTTC. Variable domain in full (rest from reference TRBV7-9 and TRBJ2-1): DTGVSQNPRHKITKRGQNVTFRCDPISEHNRLYWYRQTLGQGPEFLTYFQNEAQLEKSRLLSDRFSAERPKGSFSTLEIQRTEQGDSAMYLCASSLGTANNEQFFGPGTRLTVL.

The genes are TRBV7-2 and TRBJ1-2, with TRBD1 matching 7 bases. Germline loops: CDR1 SGHTA, CDR2 FQGNSA. Unmatched junction bases numbered 8, after V lost 1 base and J lost 3 bases. There are 16 residues in the CDR3. This CDR3 is CASSLVSRGLDYGYTF. The CDR3 nucleotides read TGTGCCAGCAGCTTAGTTAGCAGGGGGTTGGACTATGGCTACACCTTC.

The chain recombines TRBV5-6 with TRBJ2-2; D is unclear. V was trimmed by 5 bases and J by 4 bases, leaving 12 bases between them. Looked up from germline, CDR1 is SGHDT and CDR2 is YYEEEE. The CDR3 loop spans 14 amino acids. CDR3 DNA sequence: TGTGCCAGCAGTCGAGACACTGCCACCGGGGAGCTGTTTTTT. As protein: CASSRDTATGELFF.

V gene TRBV6-4 combines with J gene TRBJ2-1; TRBD2 matches at 10 bases. Germline V gives CDR1 MRHNA, CDR2 SNTAGT. V shed 6 bases and J 5 bases; nucleotides not matched to a gene: 7. This CDR3 has 15 amino acids. This CDR3 reads CASSASGGGNNEQFF. The CDR3 bases are TGTGCCAGCAGCGCCAGCGGGGGGGGGAACAATGAGCAGTTCTTC.

The chain joins TRBV6-1 to TRBJ1-1; a possible D gene is TRBD1 (6 bases). The CDR3 is 13 residues long. Between the trimmed V and J ends, which lost 5 bases and 3 bases, there was a span of 10 bases. Germline loops: CDR1 MNHNS, CDR2 SASEGT. The CDR3 DNA is TGTGCCAGCAGTACGGACAGCTACACTGAAGCTTTCTTT. Protein: CASSTDSYTEAFF.

The chain combines TRBV15 with TRBJ2-5, with D unresolved. V was clipped by 2 bases and J by 2 bases, with 9 bases between them. Germline V gene sequence: CDR1 LNHNV, CDR2 YYDKDF (reference sequence). The CDR3 runs 14 residues. CDR3 sequence reads: CATSRPPLQETQYF. The CDR3 DNA reads as TGTGCCACCAGCAGACCCCCCCTACAAGAGACCCAGTACTTC.

This chain joins TRBV10-3 and TRBJ2-2, with TRBD1 matching 9 bases. CDR3 length: 19 residues. In germline, CDR1 is ENHRY, CDR2 SYGVKD. V trimming: 6 bases; J trimming: 1 base; junction bases outside the gene matches: 15. The CDR3 here is CAISHRRGTGRGNTGELFF. DNA of the CDR3: TGTGCCATCAGCCACAGGCGGGGGACAGGGAGAGGGAACACCGGGGAGCTGTTTTTT.

The genes are TRBV15 and TRBJ1-2, with 8 bases lining up with TRBD1. J lost 5 bases, V lost 5 bases, and 10 bases had no gene match. CDR3 size: 15 residues. CDR1 is LNHNV, CDR2 YYDKDF, per germline (reference sequence). The DNA for the CDR3 is TGTGCCACCAGCCCGGGACAGGCGGTCGATTATGGCTACACCTTC. It codes for CATSPGQAVDYGYTF.